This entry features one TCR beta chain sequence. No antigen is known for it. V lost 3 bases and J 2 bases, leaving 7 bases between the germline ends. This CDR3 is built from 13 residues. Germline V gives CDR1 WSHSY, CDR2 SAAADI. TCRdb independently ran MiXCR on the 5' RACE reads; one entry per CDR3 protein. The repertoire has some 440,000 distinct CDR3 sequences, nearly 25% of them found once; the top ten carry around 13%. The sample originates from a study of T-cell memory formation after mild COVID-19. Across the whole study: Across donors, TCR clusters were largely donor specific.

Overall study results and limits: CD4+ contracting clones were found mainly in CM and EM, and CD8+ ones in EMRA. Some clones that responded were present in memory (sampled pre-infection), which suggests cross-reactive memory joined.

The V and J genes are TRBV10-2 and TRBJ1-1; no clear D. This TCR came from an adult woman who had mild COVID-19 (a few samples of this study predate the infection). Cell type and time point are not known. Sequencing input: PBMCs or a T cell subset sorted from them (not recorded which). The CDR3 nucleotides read TGCGCCAGCAGTGACAGGCCCAACACTGAAGCTTTCTTT. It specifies CASSDRPNTEAFF.